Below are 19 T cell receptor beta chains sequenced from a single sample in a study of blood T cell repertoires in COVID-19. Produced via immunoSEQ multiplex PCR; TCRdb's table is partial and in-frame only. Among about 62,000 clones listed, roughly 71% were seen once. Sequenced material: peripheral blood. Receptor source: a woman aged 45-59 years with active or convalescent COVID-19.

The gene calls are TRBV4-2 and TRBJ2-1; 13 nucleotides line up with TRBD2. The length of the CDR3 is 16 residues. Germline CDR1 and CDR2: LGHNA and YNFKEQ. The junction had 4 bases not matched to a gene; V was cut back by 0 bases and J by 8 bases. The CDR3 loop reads CASSQELAGGIDEQFF. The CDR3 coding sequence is TGTGCCAGCAGCCAAGAACTAGCGGGAGGGATTGATGAGCAGTTCTTC.

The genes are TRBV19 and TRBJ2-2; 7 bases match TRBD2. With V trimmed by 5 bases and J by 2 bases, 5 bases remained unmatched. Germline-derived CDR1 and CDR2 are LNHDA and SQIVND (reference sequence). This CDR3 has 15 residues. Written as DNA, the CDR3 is TGTGCCAGTAGTGGGAGGGAGAGAAACACCGGGGAGCTGTTTTTT. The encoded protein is CASSGRERNTGELFF.

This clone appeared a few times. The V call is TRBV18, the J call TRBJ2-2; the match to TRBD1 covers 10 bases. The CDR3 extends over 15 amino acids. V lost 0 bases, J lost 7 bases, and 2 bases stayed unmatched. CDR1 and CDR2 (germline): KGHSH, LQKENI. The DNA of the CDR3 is TGTGCCAGCTCACCACCGGACAGGGGGAGCGGGGAGCTGTTTTTT. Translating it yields CASSPPDRGSGELFF. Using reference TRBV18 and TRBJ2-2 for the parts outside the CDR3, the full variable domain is NAGVMQNPRHLVRRRGQEARLRCSPMKGHSHVYWYRQLPEEGLKFMVYLQKENIIDESGMPKERFSAEFPKEGPSILRIQQVVRGDSAAYFCASSPPDRGSGELFFGEGSRLTVL.

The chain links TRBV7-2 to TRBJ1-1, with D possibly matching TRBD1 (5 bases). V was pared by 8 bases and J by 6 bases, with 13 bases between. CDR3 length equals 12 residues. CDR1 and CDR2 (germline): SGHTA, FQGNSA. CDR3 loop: CASEPQGAEAFF. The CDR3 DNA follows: TGTGCCAGCGAACCTCAAGGGGCTGAAGCTTTCTTT.

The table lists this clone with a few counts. This CDR3 is CASSLARRRDPQETQYF. CDR3 DNA sequence: TGTGCCAGCAGCTTAGCGCGGCGGAGGGACCCCCAAGAGACCCAGTACTTC. The chain joins TRBV7-2 to TRBJ2-5; D is possibly TRBD2 (6 bases). The CDR3 consists of 17 residues. V lost 0 bases and J 1 base, leaving 15 bases between the germline ends. The germline V gene encodes CDR1 SGHTA and CDR2 FQGNSA. Based on the CDR3 plus reference TRBV7-2 and TRBJ2-5, the full variable domain is GAGVSQSPSNKVTEKGKDVELRCDPISGHTALYWYRQSLGQGLEFLIYFQGNSAPDKSGLPSDRFSAERTGGSVSTLTIQRTQQEDSAVYLCASSLARRRDPQETQYFGPGTRLLVL.

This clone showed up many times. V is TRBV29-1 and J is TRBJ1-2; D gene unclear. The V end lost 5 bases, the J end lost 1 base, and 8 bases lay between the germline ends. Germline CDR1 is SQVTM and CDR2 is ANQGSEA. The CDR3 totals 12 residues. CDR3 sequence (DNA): TGCAGCGTTAGACTGCTTAACTATGGCTACACCTTC. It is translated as CSVRLLNYGYTF.

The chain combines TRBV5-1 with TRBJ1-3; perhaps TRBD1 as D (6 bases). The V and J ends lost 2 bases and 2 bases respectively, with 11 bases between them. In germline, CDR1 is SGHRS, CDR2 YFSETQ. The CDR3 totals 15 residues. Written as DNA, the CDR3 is TGCGCCAGCAGCTTTTCCGGACAGACTGGAAACACCATATATTTT. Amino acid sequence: CASSFSGQTGNTIYF.

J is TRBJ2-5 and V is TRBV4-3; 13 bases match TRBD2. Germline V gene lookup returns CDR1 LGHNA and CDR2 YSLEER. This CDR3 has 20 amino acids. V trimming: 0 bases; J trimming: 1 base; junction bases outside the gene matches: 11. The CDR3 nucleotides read TGCGCCAGCAGCCAAGATTTACCGGGACTAGCGGGACGTCTCCAAGAGACCCAGTACTTC. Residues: CASSQDLPGLAGRLQETQYF.

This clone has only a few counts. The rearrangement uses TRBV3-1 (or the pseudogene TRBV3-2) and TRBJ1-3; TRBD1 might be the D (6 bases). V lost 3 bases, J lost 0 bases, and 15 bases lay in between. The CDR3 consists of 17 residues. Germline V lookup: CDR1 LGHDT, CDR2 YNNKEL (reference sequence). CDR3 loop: CASSQLDSISSGNTIYF. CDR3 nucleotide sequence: TGTGCCAGCAGCCAGTTGGACAGCATTTCCTCTGGAAACACCATATATTTT.

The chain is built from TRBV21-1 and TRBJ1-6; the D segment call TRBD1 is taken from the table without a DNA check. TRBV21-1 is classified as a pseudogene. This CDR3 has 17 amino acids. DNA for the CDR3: TGTGCCAGCAGCACGACAGGGGGAGGCTCCTATAATTCACCCCTCCACTTT. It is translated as CASSTTGGGSYNSPLHF.

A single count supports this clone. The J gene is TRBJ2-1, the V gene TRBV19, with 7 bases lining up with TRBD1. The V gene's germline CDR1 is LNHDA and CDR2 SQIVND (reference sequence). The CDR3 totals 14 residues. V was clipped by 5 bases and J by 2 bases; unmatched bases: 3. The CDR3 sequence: CASSQQGTYNEQFF. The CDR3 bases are TGTGCCAGTAGTCAACAGGGGACCTACAATGAGCAGTTCTTC.

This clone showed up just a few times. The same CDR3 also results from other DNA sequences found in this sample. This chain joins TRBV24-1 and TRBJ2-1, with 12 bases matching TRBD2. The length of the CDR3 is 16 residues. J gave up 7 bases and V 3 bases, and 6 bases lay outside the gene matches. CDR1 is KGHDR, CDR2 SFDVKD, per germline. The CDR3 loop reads CATSDTTSGRRNEQFF. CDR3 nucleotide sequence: TGTGCCACCAGTGATACGACTAGCGGGAGAAGAAATGAGCAGTTCTTC.

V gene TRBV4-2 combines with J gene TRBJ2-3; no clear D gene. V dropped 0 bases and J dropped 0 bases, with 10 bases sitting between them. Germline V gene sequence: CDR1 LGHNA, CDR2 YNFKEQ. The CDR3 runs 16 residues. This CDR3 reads CASSQENPLSTDTQYF. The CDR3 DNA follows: TGTGCCAGCAGCCAAGAAAACCCCCTAAGCACAGATACGCAGTATTTT.

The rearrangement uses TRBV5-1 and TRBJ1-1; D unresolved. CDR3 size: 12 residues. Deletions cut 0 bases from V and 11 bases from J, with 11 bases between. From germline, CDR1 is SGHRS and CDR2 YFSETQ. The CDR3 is CASSLGEGRAFF. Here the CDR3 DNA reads TGCGCCAGCAGCTTGGGAGAGGGTCGGGCTTTCTTT.

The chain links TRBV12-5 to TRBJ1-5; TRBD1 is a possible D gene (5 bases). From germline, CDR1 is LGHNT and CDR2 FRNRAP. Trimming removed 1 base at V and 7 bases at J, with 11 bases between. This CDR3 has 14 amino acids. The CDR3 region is CASGLEFRGQPQHF. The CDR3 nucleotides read TGTGCTAGTGGTTTGGAGTTTCGGGGGCAGCCCCAGCATTTT. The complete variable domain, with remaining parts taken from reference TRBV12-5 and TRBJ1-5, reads DARVTQTPRHKVTEMGQEVTMRCQPILGHNTVFWYRQTMMQGLELLAYFRNRAPLDDSGMPKDRFSAEMPDATLATLKIQPSEPRDSAVYFCASGLEFRGQPQHFGDGTRLSIL.

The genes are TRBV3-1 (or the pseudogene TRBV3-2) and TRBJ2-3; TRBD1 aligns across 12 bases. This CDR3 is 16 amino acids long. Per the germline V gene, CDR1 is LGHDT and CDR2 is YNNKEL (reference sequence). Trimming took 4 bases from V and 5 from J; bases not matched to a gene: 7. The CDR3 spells CASSLGTGGQRDTQYF. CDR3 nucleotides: TGTGCCAGCAGCCTCGGGACAGGGGGCCAGAGAGATACGCAGTATTTT.

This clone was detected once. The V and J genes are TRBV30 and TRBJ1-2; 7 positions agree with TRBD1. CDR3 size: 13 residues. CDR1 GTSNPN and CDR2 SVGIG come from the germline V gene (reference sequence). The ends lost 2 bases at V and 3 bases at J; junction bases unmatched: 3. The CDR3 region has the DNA TGTGCCTGGAGTCACCAGGGGGACTATGGCTACACCTTC. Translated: CAWSHQGDYGYTF. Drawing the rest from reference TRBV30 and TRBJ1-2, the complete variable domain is SQTIHQWPATLVQPVGSPLSLECTVEGTSNPNLYWYRQAAGRGLQLLFYSVGIGQISSEVPQNLSASRPQDRQFILSSKKLLLSDSGFYLCAWSHQGDYGYTFGSGTRLTVV.

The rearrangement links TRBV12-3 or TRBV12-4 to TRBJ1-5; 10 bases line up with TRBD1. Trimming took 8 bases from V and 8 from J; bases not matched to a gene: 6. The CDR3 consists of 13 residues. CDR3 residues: CASGTGAGKPQHF. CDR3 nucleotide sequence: TGTGCCAGCGGGACAGGGGCGGGGAAGCCCCAGCATTTT.

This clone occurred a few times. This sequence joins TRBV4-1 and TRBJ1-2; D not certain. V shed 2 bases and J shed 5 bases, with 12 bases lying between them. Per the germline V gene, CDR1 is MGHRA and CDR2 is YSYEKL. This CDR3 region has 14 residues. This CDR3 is CASSQSFDIYGYTF. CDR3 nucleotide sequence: TGCGCCAGCAGCCAATCCTTTGACATTTATGGCTACACCTTC.